This T cell receptor (beta chain) derives from a study of cytomegalovirus exposure and HLA in healthy donors. The germline CDR1 and CDR2 sequences are SGHAT and FQNNGV. This CDR3 is 15 amino acids long. The V gene end was trimmed by 5 bases and the J gene end by 7 bases; junction bases not matched to a gene: 5. In the PCR, 60 Vbeta and 13 Jbeta primers were used. Assay used: immunoSEQ multiplex PCR; TCRdb lists only in-frame clones, some missing. The sample lists some 200,000 clones, roughly 80% occurring once. This clonotype was obtained from a middle-aged man in good health and CMV-seronegative. The J gene is TRBJ1-6, the V gene TRBV11-2; 10 nucleotides align to TRBD1. Sequencing input: PBMCs. Here the CDR3 DNA reads TGTGCCAGCAGCCCCCGGGGACAGGGGAATTCACCCCTCCACTTT. Its protein product is CASSPRGQGNSPLHF.